The entry that follows covers one T cell receptor (beta chain) sequence. Its antigen is not known. The protocol was immunoSEQ multiplex PCR, while the TCRdb copy is restricted to in-frame clones and leaves out a portion. The sample includes around 300,000 clones, around 86% of them seen just once. The CDR3 has 13 amino acids. Trimming cost V 5 bases and J 8 bases; bases outside gene matches: 8. Germline values: CDR1 MNHEY, CDR2 SVGAGI. The source of the sample is a study of cytomegalovirus exposure and HLA in healthy donors. The wider study: The use of the same platform for the approximately 130 validation repertoires and the 550 to 850 first-cohort repertoires was reported by a later analysis.

Broader study findings: Most TCR sequences were uncommon, yet certain public TCRs appeared in many donors. The tendency of first-cohort TCR clusters to co-occur in the 120 validation repertoires was identified by a subsequent analysis.

The source material was PBMCs. This TCR was recovered from a woman under 30 in good health and CMV-seronegative. V usage is TRBV6-5 and J usage is TRBJ1-2; 7 bases align to TRBD1. The CDR3, as DNA: TGTGCCAGCAGTCCTTTGACAGGGAAGGGCTACACCTTC. Amino acid sequence: CASSPLTGKGYTF.